The 8 T cell receptor beta chains below come from one sample, sequenced in a study of CD8+CD57+ T cells in acquired aplastic anemia. Patients chosen for sequencing had CD8+CD57+ cells that had expanded, as shown by flow cytometry. CDR3 and TCR beta VDJ profiling relied on a genomic DNA template. A single record per CDR3 protein comes from TCRdb applying MiXCR to the reads. The sample records 75,000 to 100,000 distinct CDR3 sequences, roughly two thirds being singletons. Sequencing used sorted CD4+, CD8+, or CD8+CD57+ T cells (not recorded which) from PBMCs. These receptors were taken from a human donor with aplastic anemia.

This rearrangement joins TRBV20-1 to TRBJ2-7; TRBD2 matches 9 bases. The CDR3 is 12 residues long. The V gene end was trimmed by 3 bases and the J gene end by 4 bases; junction bases not matched to a gene: 1. Germline V gives CDR1 DFQATT, CDR2 SNEGSKA (reference sequence). The CDR3 loop is CSASTSGYEQYF. CDR3 nucleotides: TGCAGTGCTAGTACTAGCGGGTACGAGCAGTACTTC.

The chain carries TRBV12-3 or TRBV12-4 and TRBJ2-7; 8 bases agree with TRBD2. This CDR3 comprises 13 residues. V lost 10 bases and J lost 0; bases outside the gene matches: 5. CDR3 residues: CATRGGSSYEQYF. CDR3 coding DNA: TGTGCCACTCGGGGGGGGAGCTCCTACGAGCAGTACTTC.

This clonotype has just a few counts. The V call is TRBV20-1, the J call TRBJ2-7; D unresolved. CDR1 is DFQATT, CDR2 SNEGSKA, per germline (reference sequence). V lost 0 bases to trimming and J lost 3 bases, with 12 bases between them. This CDR3 region has 14 residues. The CDR3 here is CSARDLGIGYEQYF. The CDR3 DNA follows: TGCAGTGCTAGAGATCTGGGGATCGGCTACGAGCAGTACTTC.

The chain joins TRBV7-9 to TRBJ2-7, with a weak D call TRBD2 (5 bases). CDR3 size: 11 residues. Per the germline V gene, CDR1 is SEHNR and CDR2 is FQNEAQ (reference sequence). Trimming pared 8 bases from V and 2 bases from J, leaving 7 bases between. CDR3 loop: CASGRPYEQYF. The CDR3 DNA sequence: TGTGCCAGCGGGAGACCCTACGAGCAGTACTTC.

This chain links TRBV2 with TRBJ1-2; D is unclear. CDR3 length equals 13 residues. Trimming left V 5 bases short and J 5 bases short, with 12 bases between. CDR1 and CDR2 (germline): SNHLY, FYNNEI. CDR3 nucleotides: TGTGCCAGCAGTTTGGGAATTTTTTATGGCTACACCTTC. It encodes CASSLGIFYGYTF.

This clonotype was counted once. The chain uses TRBV19 and TRBJ2-7, with TRBD2 identical over 7 bases. The CDR3 sequence is 14 residues long. V shed 4 bases, J shed 0 bases, and the junction held 3 bases outside the gene matches. The V gene's germline CDR1 is LNHDA and CDR2 SQIVND (reference sequence). CDR3 sequence reads: CASSTTGGSYEQYF. The CDR3 bases are TGTGCCAGTAGTACGACGGGGGGCTCCTACGAGCAGTACTTC.

The chain recombines TRBV5-1 with TRBJ2-1; the D is unclear. In germline, CDR1 is SGHRS, CDR2 YFSETQ. The CDR3 has 12 residues. Trimming shortened V by 4 bases and J by 9 bases, and 11 bases separated the two germline ends. CDR3 nucleotides: TGCGCCAGCAGCCGAAACCGACCTGAGCAGTTCTTC. It translates to CASSRNRPEQFF.

The V and J genes are TRBV29-1 and TRBJ2-7; D gene ambiguous. The CDR3 consists of 12 residues. Trimming stripped 3 bases from V and 4 bases from J, with 10 bases between. Germline CDR1 reads SQVTM; CDR2 reads ANQGSEA. The CDR3 nucleotides read TGCAGCGTTGATGGGGATCGGTACGAGCAGTACTTC. Translated: CSVDGDRYEQYF.